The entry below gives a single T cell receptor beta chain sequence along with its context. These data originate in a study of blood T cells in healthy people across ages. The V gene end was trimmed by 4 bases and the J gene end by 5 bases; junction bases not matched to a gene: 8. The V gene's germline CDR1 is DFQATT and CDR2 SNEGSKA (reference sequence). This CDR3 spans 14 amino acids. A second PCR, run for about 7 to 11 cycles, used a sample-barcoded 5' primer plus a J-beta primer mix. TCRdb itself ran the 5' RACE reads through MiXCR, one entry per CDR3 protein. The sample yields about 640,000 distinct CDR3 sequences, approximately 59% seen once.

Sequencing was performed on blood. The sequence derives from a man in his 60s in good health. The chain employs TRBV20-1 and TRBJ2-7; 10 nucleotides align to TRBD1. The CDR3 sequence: CSAIPGQGSNEQYF. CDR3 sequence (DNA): TGCAGTGCTATACCGGGACAGGGGTCCAACGAGCAGTACTTC.